What follows are 30 T cell receptor beta chains derived from one specimen sequenced in a study of regulatory T cells in long-lasting Graves disease. Arm-PCR of CDR3 regions and iRepertoire HTBI primers were used to build TCR beta libraries. TCRdb independently ran MiXCR on the multiplex PCR reads; one entry per CDR3 protein. The sample holds hundreds of thousands of distinct CDR3 sequences, about 11% seen once. Time point defined: newly diagnosed GD, antithyroid drugs for less than 3 months. PBMC RNA was the source of the TCR library. This sample also belongs to another study, concerning T cells in Graves' hyperthyroidism and ophthalmopathy.

The material sequenced was peripheral blood mononuclear cells (PBMCs), taken at new diagnosis, from a patient treated with antithyroid drugs. The receptors were sampled from a woman aged 30 to 39 with Graves disease.

This clonotype showed up many times. The chain recombines TRBV9 with TRBJ2-6, with TRBD2 as a possible D gene (5 bases). Trimming pared 4 bases from V and 2 bases from J, leaving 13 bases between. Per the germline V gene, CDR1 is SGDLS and CDR2 is YYNGEE. This CDR3 comprises 16 residues. CDR3 sequence reads: CASSPRIGTGANVLTF. The CDR3 DNA follows: TGTGCCAGCAGCCCCCGGATCGGGACTGGGGCCAACGTCCTGACTTTC.

This clonotype was seen repeatedly, ten times or more. This rearrangement joins TRBV3-1 to TRBJ1-1, with 7 bases aligning to TRBD1. V lost 0 bases and J lost 0; bases outside the gene matches: 13. This CDR3 comprises 19 residues. Per germline, CDR1 LGHDT and CDR2 YNNKEL (reference sequence). The CDR3 protein is CASSQDLGTVGSLNTEAFF. In nucleotides, the CDR3 is TGTGCCAGCAGCCAAGATCTTGGGACAGTCGGTAGTCTGAACACTGAAGCTTTCTTT. The full variable domain, with the rest looked up from reference TRBV3-1 and TRBJ1-1, is DTAVSQTPKYLVTQMGNDKSIKCEQNLGHDTMYWYKQDSKKFLKIMFSYNNKELIINETVPNRFSPKSPDKAHLNLHINSLELGDSAVYFCASSQDLGTVGSLNTEAFFGQGTRLTVV.

This clonotype was counted between two and nine times. The rearrangement links TRBV9 to TRBJ1-2; 11 bases are a match to TRBD1. Trimming cost V 3 bases and J 4 bases; bases outside gene matches: 8. The germline V gene has CDR1 SGDLS and CDR2 YYNGEE. The CDR3 loop spans 16 amino acids. The CDR3 is CASSGTGGRRSYGYTF. DNA for the CDR3: TGTGCCAGCAGCGGGACAGGGGGCAGAAGAAGCTATGGCTACACCTTC.

On this clonotype itself: A much larger clonotype is one base distant, so this may be a read error. The gene calls are TRBV19 and TRBJ2-7; TRBD2 agrees at 9 bases. The CDR3 runs to 16 residues. Germline V gene sequence: CDR1 LNHDA, CDR2 SQIVND (reference sequence). The V and J ends lost 11 bases and 3 bases, in that order; junction bases with no gene match: 17. Here the CDR3 reads CAGRARGGLADYEQYF. The CDR3 nucleotides are TGTGCCGGTCGCGCCCGAGGGGGACTAGCAGACTACGAGCAGTACTTC. Looking up the rest from reference TRBV19 and TRBJ2-7 gives the full variable domain: DGGITQSPKYLFRKEGQNVTLSCEQNLNHDAMYWYRQDPGQGLRLIYYSQIVNDFQKGDIAEGYSVSREKKESFPLTVTSAQKNPTAFYLCAGRARGGLADYEQYFGPGTRLTVT.

This clonotype was detected many times. The chain uses TRBV6-1 and TRBJ1-2; D perhaps matches TRBD1 (5 bases). Germline assignment: CDR1 MNHNS and CDR2 SASEGT. The length of the CDR3 is 20 residues. V was trimmed by 5 bases and J by 1 base, leaving 29 bases between them. The CDR3 bases are TGTGCCAGCAGTACCATTAGGGGCGCTTTTTCGGATACAATTAACTATGGCTACACCTTC. The encoded protein is CASSTIRGAFSDTINYGYTF.

This clonotype has just a few counts. The final CDR3 position lacks the conserved phenylalanine or tryptophan, pointing to a likely read error. This chain connects TRBV30 to TRBJ2-7, with 13 bases aligning to TRBD2. This CDR3 contains 14 residues. Germline trimming cut 3 bases from V and 9 bases from J; bases unmatched to any gene: 8. The germline gives CDR1 GTSNPN, CDR2 SVGIG (reference sequence). CDR3 protein: CAWSAGLAGAGQYL. CDR3 in DNA: TGTGCCTGGAGCGCCGGACTAGCGGGAGCTGGGCAGTACCTC.

This clonotype was found a few times. The V and J genes are TRBV6-1 and TRBJ1-1; D unclear. The CDR3 loop spans 14 amino acids. V lost 2 bases and J lost 5, with 12 bases in between. CDR1 and CDR2 (germline): MNHNS, SASEGT. The CDR3 DNA sequence: TGTGCCAGCAGTGAAAGACTAGACACAACTGAAGCTTTCTTT. Amino acids: CASSERLDTTEAFF.

This clonotype was observed at least ten times. The chain couples TRBV5-5 to TRBJ1-3; D not resolved. Trimming took off 4 bases at V and 2 bases at J, with 4 bases between the two ends. The CDR3 is 12 amino acids. Germline V lookup: CDR1 SGHKS, CDR2 YYEKEE (reference sequence). CDR3 nucleotide sequence: TGTGCCAGCAGCCCCACTGGAAACACCATATATTTT. This encodes CASSPTGNTIYF.

In the case of this clonotype: One end of the junction varies from germline; a read error may be responsible. The chain's CDR3 is CASSQLAGVTRELFF. The CDR3 bases are TGTGCCAGCAGCCAACTAGCGGGAGTCACCAGGGAGCTGTTTTTT. V gene TRBV5-6 combines with J gene TRBJ2-2, with 11 bases fitting TRBD2. In germline, CDR1 is SGHDT, CDR2 YYEEEE. The CDR3 has 15 amino acids.

With respect to this clonotype: The missing conserved phenylalanine or tryptophan at the end of this CDR3 makes a read error likely. The rearrangement joins TRBV6-1 to TRBJ2-1, with 7 nucleotides matching TRBD1. V lost 5 bases and J lost 0; bases outside the gene matches: 7. CDR1 MNHNS and CDR2 SASEGT come from the germline V gene. The CDR3 has 16 residues. CDR3 bases: TGTGCCAGCAGTCAAACGGGACAGTTCTCCTACAATGAGCAGTTCTCC. Its protein product is CASSQTGQFSYNEQFS.

There are many counts of this clonotype. V gene TRBV6-2 or TRBV6-3 combines with J gene TRBJ2-3, with TRBD2 as a possible D gene (5 bases). V dropped 6 bases and J dropped 8 bases, with 24 bases sitting between them. CDR1 is MNHEY and CDR2 is SVGEGT in the germline V gene. This CDR3 contains 16 residues. CDR3 sequence (DNA): TGTGCCAGCAGCTACCAGCGAGGGAGTACCCAGATTACGCAGTATTTT. Its protein product is CASSYQRGSTQITQYF.

Comments on this clonotype: This may arise from a read error, as a much more abundant clone is one base away. No conserved phenylalanine or tryptophan ends this CDR3, so it is likely a read error. This sequence joins TRBV28 and TRBJ2-2, with 8 bases identical to TRBD1. CDR1 MDHEN and CDR2 SYDVKM come from the germline V gene. The CDR3 is 17 residues long. After removal of 6 bases from V and 7 bases from J, the junction contained 16 bases not matched to a gene. CDR3 residues: CASSSNTGTGAYGELFS. The CDR3 DNA sequence: TGTGCCAGCAGCTCTAATACCGGGACAGGAGCTTACGGGGAGCTGTTTTCT.

This clonotype has a count of ten or more. Here the CDR3 DNA reads TGTGCCAGTAGTATAGGGTCCGCGGTGAGGGAAAAACTGTTTTTT. Protein sequence: CASSIGSAVREKLFF. The chain uses TRBV19 and TRBJ1-4; D ambiguous. Trimming stripped 1 base from V and 8 bases from J, with 14 bases between. Germline V gene lookup returns CDR1 LNHDA and CDR2 SQIVND (reference sequence). There are 15 residues in the CDR3.

This clonotype came up a few times. The chain employs TRBV11-3 and TRBJ2-5; 12 nucleotides match TRBD2. The CDR3 loop spans 15 amino acids. Germline trimming cut 5 bases from V and 0 bases from J; bases unmatched to any gene: 1. Germline V gives CDR1 SGHNT, CDR2 YENEEA. Here the CDR3 reads CASSRLAGDQETQYF. In DNA form, the CDR3 reads TGTGCCAGCAGCCGACTAGCGGGGGACCAAGAGACCCAGTACTTC.

This clonotype was picked up many times. The chain couples TRBV15 to TRBJ2-7; 9 bases map to TRBD1. The J segment lost 5 bases and the V segment lost 3 bases, leaving 14 bases of the junction unmatched. This CDR3 has 17 amino acids. Germline V lookup: CDR1 LNHNV, CDR2 YYDKDF (reference sequence). The CDR3 DNA reads TGTGCCACCAGCAGGGGACAGGGAACGGGTTATGAAGACGAGCAGTACTTC. Protein sequence: CATSRGQGTGYEDEQYF.

This clonotype was counted a few times. V and J are TRBV4-3 and TRBJ2-1, with 7 bases matching TRBD2. Germline V lookup: CDR1 LGHNA, CDR2 YSLEER. The CDR3 covers 18 residues. V lost 0 bases and J lost 2; bases outside the gene matches: 10. The CDR3 DNA reads TGCGCCAGCAGCCAAGAGACGGGGAGGGCGGGTCCCTACAATGAGCAGTTCTTC. Amino acids: CASSQETGRAGPYNEQFF.

This clonotype was observed many times. V gene TRBV28 combines with J gene TRBJ2-1; unclear D gene. Germline V lookup: CDR1 MDHEN, CDR2 SYDVKM. The CDR3 runs to 13 residues. The V and J ends lost 3 bases and 4 bases respectively, with 7 bases between them. CDR3 coding DNA: TGTGCCAGCAGTTTTGGTAAATACAATGAGCAGTTCTTC. Translated: CASSFGKYNEQFF.

In its sample, this clonotype was seen many times. The chain links TRBV7-2 to TRBJ2-1; tentative D call: TRBD1 (8 bases). This CDR3 has 16 amino acids. Deletions cut 7 bases from V and 7 bases from J, with 23 bases between. In germline, CDR1 is SGHTA, CDR2 FQGNSA. The DNA for the CDR3 is TGTGCCAGCACCCTCGGGGGGTGGACAGGGAGGAATGAGCAGTTCTTC. Protein sequence: CASTLGGWTGRNEQFF.

The J gene is TRBJ2-7, the V gene TRBV4-1; the D gene is possibly TRBD1 (5 bases). The V and J ends lost 4 bases and 5 bases respectively, with 12 bases between them. Germline CDR1 MGHRA, CDR2 YSYEKL. The length of the CDR3 is 13 residues. CDR3 nucleotide sequence: TGCGCCAGCAGCCCCGAAGGGGTTCACGAGCAGTACTTC. Its protein is CASSPEGVHEQYF.

This clonotype was observed many times. The V gene is TRBV6-1, the J gene TRBJ2-7; a weak D match, TRBD1 (5 bases). CDR1 is MNHNS, CDR2 SASEGT, per germline. With 7 bases removed from V and 4 bases from J, the gap between germline ends came to 17 bases. This CDR3 comprises 14 residues. Here the CDR3 DNA reads TGTGCCAGCATGGCCCCCAGGACATCTTACGAGCAGTACTTC. This translates into CASMAPRTSYEQYF.

This clonotype was detected only a few times. V is TRBV6-1 and J is TRBJ2-3; possible D gene TRBD1, 6 bases. V lost 7 bases and J 0 bases, leaving 23 bases between the germline ends. This CDR3 comprises 18 residues. CDR1 and CDR2 (germline): MNHNS, SASEGT. The DNA of the CDR3 is TGTGCCAGCAAAAAAGTGCAGGGGTCAGGAATCAGCACAGATACGCAGTATTTT. This gives the protein CASKKVQGSGISTDTQYF.

This clonotype was seen a handful of times. The chain joins TRBV12-3 or TRBV12-4 to TRBJ1-1; no definite D call. There are 15 residues in the CDR3. The V end lost 5 bases, the J end lost 1 base, and 14 bases lay between the germline ends. The DNA for the CDR3 is TGTGCCAGCAGTAGCCGGGGAGGGCGGAACACTGAAGCTTTCTTT. It specifies CASSSRGGRNTEAFF.

This clonotype was seen at least ten times. The chain recombines TRBV7-2 with TRBJ2-1, with D possibly matching TRBD2 (6 bases). The germline V and J ends were trimmed by 2 bases and 4 bases, with 18 bases remaining between them. This CDR3 has 17 residues. The germline V gene has CDR1 SGHTA and CDR2 FQGNSA. The CDR3 region is CASSLSLMGTPYNEQFF. The CDR3 DNA reads as TGTGCCAGCAGCTTATCTCTAATGGGGACTCCTTACAATGAGCAGTTCTTC.

This clonotype was observed a handful of times. CDR3 sequence reads: CASSSRAGGNTIYF. DNA of the CDR3: TGTGCCAGCAGCAGCAGGGCGGGGGGAAACACCATATATTTT. The chain carries TRBV6-2 or TRBV6-3 and TRBJ1-3; D might be TRBD1 (5 bases). The CDR3 runs 14 residues. From germline, CDR1 is MNHEY and CDR2 SVGEGT. Trimming took off 6 bases at V and 4 bases at J, with 13 bases between the two ends.

Many counts were recorded for this clonotype. The V and J genes are TRBV6-1 and TRBJ2-1, with D perhaps matching TRBD2 (6 bases). CDR1 is MNHNS, CDR2 SASEGT, per germline. V was cut by 2 bases and J by 0 bases, with 11 bases left in between. The CDR3 runs 16 residues. CDR3 coding DNA: TGTGCCAGCAGTGAATGGGGGGAGAGCTCCTACAATGAGCAGTTCTTC. It specifies CASSEWGESSYNEQFF.

This clonotype turned up a few times. This sequence joins TRBV10-1 and TRBJ2-7, with D possibly matching TRBD1 (6 bases). This CDR3 has 16 residues. Germline V lookup: CDR1 WNHNN, CDR2 SYGVQD (reference sequence). Trimming shortened V by 2 bases and J by 3 bases, and 17 bases separated the two germline ends. CDR3: CASSEGTRYGFYEQYF. The CDR3 DNA sequence: TGCGCCAGCAGTGAGGGGACAAGATACGGATTCTACGAGCAGTACTTC.

Many counts were recorded for this clonotype. DNA for the CDR3: TGTGCCAGCAGCCCGGGACAGGGGTCCTACAATGAGCAGTTCTTC. Encoded protein: CASSPGQGSYNEQFF. The V gene is TRBV2, the J gene TRBJ2-1, with 10 bases that match TRBD1. J was trimmed by 1 base and V by 6 bases; bases with no gene match: 3. The CDR3 totals 15 residues. Germline values: CDR1 SNHLY, CDR2 FYNNEI.

In this sample, this clonotype turned up once. This may come from a read error, since a much larger clone is one base off. The chain recombines TRBV24-1 with TRBJ2-1; no clear D. Germline V gene lookup returns CDR1 KGHDR and CDR2 SFDVKD. Trimming pared 6 bases from V and 0 bases from J, leaving 14 bases between. CDR3 length equals 16 residues. DNA of the CDR3: TGTGCCACCAGTCATTCGACCGCAAACTCCTACAATGAGCAGTTCTTC. Its translation is CATSHSTANSYNEQFF.

The chain combines TRBV11-2 with TRBJ1-1; no reliable D call. CDR1 is SGHAT, CDR2 FQNNGV, per germline. With 5 bases removed from V and 6 bases from J, the gap between germline ends came to 10 bases. This CDR3 region has 12 residues. Written as DNA, the CDR3 is TGTGCCAGCAGCCCACATAGGCCTGAAGCTTTCTTT. This gives the protein CASSPHRPEAFF.

This clonotype was found many times. The chain combines TRBV20-1 with TRBJ2-2; 8 positions match TRBD1. The junction had 6 bases not matched to a gene; V was cut back by 2 bases and J by 4 bases. Germline V gene lookup returns CDR1 DFQATT and CDR2 SNEGSKA (reference sequence). CDR3 size: 15 residues. The chain's CDR3 is CSARTGQVGTGELFF. The CDR3 DNA is TGCAGTGCTAGAACGGGACAGGTTGGCACCGGGGAGCTGTTTTTT.